The clone carrying this TCR beta chain was seen more than once but under ten times. Its specificity is not known. The data were taken from a study of T cell repertoires in cytomegalovirus infection. Across the whole study: CMV epitopes that were recently identified and HLA-C-restricted were used alongside well-studied HLA-B-restricted ones. Public TCR beta signature analysis indicated the presence of both CMV infection and matching HLA type.

Study-level points and caveats: Of the TCR beta families, the public ones yielded a cumulative frequency that identified carriers of CMV plus the relevant HLA. Ex vivo, HLA-C-restricted CMV-specific TCR beta clonotypes prevailed over the rest of the response.

TCRdb analysed the reads with MiXCR anew, one entry per CDR3 protein. The sample contains roughly 310,000 distinct CDR3 sequences, just under 30% of which appear only once. CDR1 MNHEY and CDR2 SVGAGI come from the germline V gene. This CDR3 region has 15 residues. With 5 bases clipped from V and 3 bases from J, the junction kept 8 bases outside the gene matches. The material sequenced was cultured PBMCs, taken from culture after CMV antigen stimulation. The receptor was isolated from a human donor in good health (CMV status not recorded). Some clones in this sample may be carry-over from other donors' samples. The chain uses TRBV6-5 and TRBJ2-7; 9 bases line up with TRBD1. CDR3 sequence (DNA): TGTGCCAGCAGTAGGCGCGGACAGGGGTACTACGAGCAGTACTTC. Translation gives CASSRRGQGYYEQYF.